The clone carrying this T cell receptor beta chain turned up a few times. Its antigen is currently unknown. The sample belongs to a study of beta chain features in type 1 diabetes. The CDR3 has 12 residues. CDR1 and CDR2 (germline): SGHAT, FQNNGV. V shed 3 bases and J shed 7 bases, with 6 bases lying between them. Expressed TCRB transcripts were sequenced, since all the RNA that had been isolated was reverse transcribed. Sequenced by immunoSEQ multiplex PCR; TCRdb stores in-frame clones only, minus some. Altogether hundreds of thousands of clones are present, roughly 17% being singletons, with the ten largest covering around 0.02%. Study-wide findings and caveats: Sequencing used cDNA, and cells with high TCR expression could therefore be over-represented. A potential influence of HLA type upon TCRB rearrangement remained unresolved herein.

Markers CD45RO/CCR7/CD25/CD127/CD95/CD27 served to sort CD4+ naive, central memory, regulatory and stem cell-like memory cells. Sorted populations all had greater than 98% purity. The chain uses TRBV11-2 and TRBJ2-2; D unresolved. Sample: naive CD4+ T cells from blood. This TCR came from a woman in her late teens or twenties in good health. CDR3 region: CASSLGIGELFF. CDR3 nucleotides: TGTGCCAGCAGCTTGGGTATCGGGGAGCTGTTTTTT. Full variable domain (outside the CDR3, taken from reference TRBV11-2 and TRBJ2-2): EAGVAQSPRYKIIEKRQSVAFWCNPISGHATLYWYQQILGQGPKLLIQFQNNGVVDDSQLPKDRFSAERLKGVDSTLKIQPAKLEDSAVYLCASSLGIGELFFGEGSRLTVL.